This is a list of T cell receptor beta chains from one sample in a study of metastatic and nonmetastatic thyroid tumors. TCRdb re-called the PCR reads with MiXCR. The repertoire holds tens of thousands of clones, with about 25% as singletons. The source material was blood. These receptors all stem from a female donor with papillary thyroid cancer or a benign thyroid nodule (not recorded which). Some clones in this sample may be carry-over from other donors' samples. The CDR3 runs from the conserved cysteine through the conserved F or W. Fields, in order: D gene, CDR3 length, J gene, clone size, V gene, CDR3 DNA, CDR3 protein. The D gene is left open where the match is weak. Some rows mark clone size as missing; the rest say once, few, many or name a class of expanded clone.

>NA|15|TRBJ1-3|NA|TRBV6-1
TGTGCCAGCAGCCCGACGGCGAGCTCTGGAAACACCATATATTTT
CASSPTASSGNTIYF
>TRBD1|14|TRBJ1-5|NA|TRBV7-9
TGTGCAAGCAGAATCGGACAGGGCCTACAGCACCAGCATTTT
CASRIGQGLQHQHF
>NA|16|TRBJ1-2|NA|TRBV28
TGTGCCAGCATGCGCCTAATGCAGGGAGGAGGCTATGTCTACACCTTC
CASMRLMQGGGYVYTF
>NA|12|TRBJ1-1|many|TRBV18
TGTGCCAGCTCACGTGCGGGCACTGAAGCTTTCTTT
CASSRAGTEAFF
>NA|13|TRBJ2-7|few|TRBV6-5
TGTGCCAGCAGTTACGCCGACAGCTACGAGCAGTACTTC
CASSYADSYEQYF
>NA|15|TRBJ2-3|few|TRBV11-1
TGTGCCAGCAGCTTAGCGTTTCTAGTCTCAGATACGCAGTATTTT
CASSLAFLVSDTQYF
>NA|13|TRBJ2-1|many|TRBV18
TGTGCCAGCTCACCACCAACGCGCAATGAGCAGTTCTTC
CASSPPTRNEQFF
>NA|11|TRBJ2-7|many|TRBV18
TGTGCCAGCCAGGACAGTACTGAGCAGTACTTC
CASQDSTEQYF
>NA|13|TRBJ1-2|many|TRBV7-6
TGTGCCAGCAGCGCTGGGACAAACAACGGCTACACCTTC
CASSAGTNNGYTF
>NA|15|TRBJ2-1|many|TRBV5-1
TGCGCCAGCAGCTTGGAGGCGGGACCCCACAATGAGCAGTTCTTC
CASSLEAGPHNEQFF
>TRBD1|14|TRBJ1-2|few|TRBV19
TGTGCCAGTAAAAAGGACGGGACAGGGGTCGGCTACACCTTC
CASKKDGTGVGYTF
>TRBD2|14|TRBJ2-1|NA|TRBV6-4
TGTGCCAGCAGTGACGCTAGCGGGGGGGATGAGCAGTTCTTC
CASSDASGGDEQFF
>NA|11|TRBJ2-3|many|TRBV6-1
TGTGCCGGGGACAGCACAGATACGCAGTATTTT
CAGDSTDTQYF
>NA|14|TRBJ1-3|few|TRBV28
TGTGCCAGCAGAGTGGGGCCGAATGGAAACACCATATATTTT
CASRVGPNGNTIYF
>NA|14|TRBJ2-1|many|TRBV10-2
TGCGCCAGCAGTGAGAGATCAACTTTCAATGAGCAGTTCTTC
CASSERSTFNEQFF
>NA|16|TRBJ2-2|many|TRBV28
TGTGCCAGCAGTCCGATAGGGGCTGACCACACCGGGGAGCTGTTTTTT
CASSPIGADHTGELFF
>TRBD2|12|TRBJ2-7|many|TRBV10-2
TGCGCCAGCGGGACTAGCGGGAGCGAGCAGTACTTC
CASGTSGSEQYF
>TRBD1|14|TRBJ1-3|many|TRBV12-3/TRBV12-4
TGTGCCACCATAAGACAGGGGGCTGGAAACACCATATATTTT
CATIRQGAGNTIYF
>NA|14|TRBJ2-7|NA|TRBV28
TGTGCCAGCAGTCACTATAAAGGTTCCTACGAGCAGTACTTC
CASSHYKGSYEQYF
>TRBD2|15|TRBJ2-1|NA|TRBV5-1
TGCGCCAGCAGCAGACTAGCGGGGAACTACAATGAGCAGTTCTTC
CASSRLAGNYNEQFF
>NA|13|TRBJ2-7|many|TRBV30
TGTGCCTGGAGTACAGGACTAACCCACGAGCAGTACTTC
CAWSTGLTHEQYF
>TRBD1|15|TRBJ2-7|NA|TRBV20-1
TGCAGTGCTATGGGACAGGGATCAATCGGGAGCGAGCAGTACTTC
CSAMGQGSIGSEQYF
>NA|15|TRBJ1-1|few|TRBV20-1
TGCAGTGCTCTTAAGCGGGGCGTTGGGCACACTGAAGCTTTCTTT
CSALKRGVGHTEAFF
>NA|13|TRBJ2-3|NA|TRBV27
TGTGCCAGCGCGGGCCCAAACACAGATACGCAGTATTTT
CASAGPNTDTQYF
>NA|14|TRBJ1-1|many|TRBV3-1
TGTGCCAGCAGCCTTAACAGGGTTAACACTGAAGCTTTCTTT
CASSLNRVNTEAFF
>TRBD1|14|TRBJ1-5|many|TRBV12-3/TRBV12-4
TGTGCCAGCAGTGGGACAGGGACACATCAGCCCCAGCATTTT
CASSGTGTHQPQHF
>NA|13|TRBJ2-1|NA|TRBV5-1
TGCGCCAGCAGCTTCGGGGTGGACAATGTGCAGTTCTTC
CASSFGVDNVQFF
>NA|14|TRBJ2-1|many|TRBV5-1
TGCGCCAGCAGCTTGGTACAGTCCTACAATGAGCAGTTCTTC
CASSLVQSYNEQFF
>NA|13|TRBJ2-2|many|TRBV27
TGTGCCAGCAGTTTATTATCTGTCGGGGAGCTGTTTTTT
CASSLLSVGELFF
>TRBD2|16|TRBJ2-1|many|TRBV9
TGTGCCAGCAGCGAGGGACTAGCGGCTTTCTACAATGAGCAGTTCTTC
CASSEGLAAFYNEQFF
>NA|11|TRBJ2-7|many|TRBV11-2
TGTGCCAGCAGCGCGGGACTCTTACCTGTCTTC
CASSAGLLPVF
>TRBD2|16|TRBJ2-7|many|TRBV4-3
TGCGCCAGCAGCCAAGGCTTAGCGGGAGCCTCCTACGAGCAGTACTTC
CASSQGLAGASYEQYF
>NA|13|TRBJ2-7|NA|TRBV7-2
TGTGCCAGCAGCTTAGGGGTAGGCTACGAGCAGTACTTC
CASSLGVGYEQYF
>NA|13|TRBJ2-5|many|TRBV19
TGTGCCAGTAGTAACAGGGACTCCCTGTGGGTGGACTTC
CASSNRDSLWVDF
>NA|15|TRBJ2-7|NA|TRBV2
TGTGCCAGCAGTGAAGAGGGGTTCTCCCTATACGAGCAGTACTTC
CASSEEGFSLYEQYF
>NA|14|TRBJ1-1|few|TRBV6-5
TGTGCCATCATTAACACAGGGTTGAACACTGAAGCTTTATTT
CAIINTGLNTEALF
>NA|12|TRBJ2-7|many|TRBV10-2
TGCGCCAGCAGTCGGCCACCCTACGAGCAGTACTTC
CASSRPPYEQYF
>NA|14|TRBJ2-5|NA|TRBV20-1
TGCAGTTCTAGCTCGACACTTTTACAAGAGACCCAGTACTTC
CSSSSTLLQETQYF
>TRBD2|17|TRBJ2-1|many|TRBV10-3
TGTGCCATCAGTGAGGGACTAGCGGGAGATCTTTCCGGTGAGCAGTTCTTC
CAISEGLAGDLSGEQFF
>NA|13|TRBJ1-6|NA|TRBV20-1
TGCAGTGCTAGGTGGACGGCAAATTCACCCCTCCACTTT
CSARWTANSPLHF
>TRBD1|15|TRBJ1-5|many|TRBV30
TGTGCCTGGTCCGGGACAGGGAAATATGGTCAGCCCCAGCATTTT
CAWSGTGKYGQPQHF
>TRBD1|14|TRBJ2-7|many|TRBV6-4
TGTGCCAGCAGAACCGGGACAGCCACCTACGAGCAGTACTTC
CASRTGTATYEQYF
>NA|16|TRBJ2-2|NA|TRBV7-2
TGTGCCAGCAGCTTATCGGCCCGGGGGAACACCGGTGAGCTGTTTTTT
CASSLSARGNTGELFF
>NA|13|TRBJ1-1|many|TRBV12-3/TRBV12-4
TGTGCCAGCAGTTTACAGGCGGGAACTGAAGCTTTCTTT
CASSLQAGTEAFF
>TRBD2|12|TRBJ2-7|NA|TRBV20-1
TGCAGTGCTAGGACTAGCGACTACGAGCAGTACTTC
CSARTSDYEQYF
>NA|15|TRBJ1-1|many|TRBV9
TGTGCCAGCAGCCATAGTGGGAATGGGGGCACTGAAGCTTTCTTT
CASSHSGNGGTEAFF
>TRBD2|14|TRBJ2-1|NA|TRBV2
TGTGCCAGCCAGCGGGGGGCCATGTACAATGAGCAGTTCTTC
CASQRGAMYNEQFF
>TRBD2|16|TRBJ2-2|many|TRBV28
TGTGCCAGCACCAGTAGATTTAGCGGGAATACCGGGGAGCTGTTTTTT
CASTSRFSGNTGELFF
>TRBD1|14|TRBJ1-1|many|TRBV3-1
TGTGCCAGCAGCCCGGGACAGATGAACACTGAAGCTTTCTTT
CASSPGQMNTEAFF
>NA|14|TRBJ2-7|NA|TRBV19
TGTGCCAGTATTTGTATGCCATCTTCCTACGAGCAGTACTTC
CASICMPSSYEQYF
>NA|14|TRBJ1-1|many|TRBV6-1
TGTGCCAGCACCGCCCCTGGGGGCCGAACTGAAGCTTTCTTT
CASTAPGGRTEAFF
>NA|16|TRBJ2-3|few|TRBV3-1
TGTGCCAGCCGAGGAGAGGGAGTTGGTTCTGCAGATACGCAGTATTTT
CASRGEGVGSADTQYF
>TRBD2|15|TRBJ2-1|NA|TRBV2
TGTGCCAGCAGCTTAGCGGGAGACAGCGACAATGAGCAGTTCTTC
CASSLAGDSDNEQFF
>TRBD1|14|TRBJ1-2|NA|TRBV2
TGTGCCAGCAGTGTAACAGGGGGAGAATATGGCTACACCTTC
CASSVTGGEYGYTF